The rows below give T cell receptor beta chains drawn from one sample of a study of blood T cell repertoires in COVID-19. TCRdb's copy holds only in-frame clones and misses some; the assay was immunoSEQ multiplex PCR. The repertoire holds 390,000 or so clones, with 75% to 90% as singletons. Sequencing was performed on PBMCs or T cells enriched from blood (not recorded which). These TCRs come from a woman between 45 and 60 years old who had recovered from COVID-19. The CDR3 runs from the conserved cysteine through the conserved F or W. The order of the fields is D gene, clone size, V gene, CDR3 length, J gene, CDR3 protein, CDR3 DNA. A D gene is named only where the DNA matches it firmly. Clone size is given for some rows only: seen once, a few or many times, or a class if the clone is expanded.

d_gene: .
abundance: .
v_gene: TRBV7-8
len: 15
j_gene: TRBJ1-6
CDR3aa: CASSLGIAEDSPLHF
CDR3nt: TGTGCCAGCAGCTTAGGTATAGCTGAGGATTCACCCCTCCACTTT

d_gene: .
abundance: .
v_gene: TRBV5-1
len: 16
j_gene: TRBJ1-5
CDR3aa: CASSWGGGDTNQPQHF
CDR3nt: TGCGCCAGCAGCTGGGGTGGGGGGGATACCAATCAGCCCCAGCATTTT

d_gene: .
abundance: .
v_gene: TRBV4-2
len: 14
j_gene: TRBJ1-1
CDR3aa: CASSQMTVNTEAFF
CDR3nt: TGTGCCAGCAGCCAAATGACAGTTAACACTGAAGCTTTCTTT

d_gene: TRBD1
abundance: once
v_gene: TRBV6-2/TRBV6-3
len: 18
j_gene: TRBJ1-5
CDR3aa: CASSYRRGRDSPNQPQHF
CDR3nt: TGTGCCAGCAGTTATAGGAGGGGACGGGACAGTCCTAATCAGCCCCAGCATTTT

d_gene: .
abundance: .
v_gene: TRBV7-9
len: 17
j_gene: TRBJ2-1
CDR3aa: CASSLYGDSHTNNEQFF
CDR3nt: TGTGCCAGCAGCTTATACGGGGACTCCCACACCAACAATGAGCAGTTCTTC

d_gene: TRBD1
abundance: .
v_gene: TRBV7-9
len: 16
j_gene: TRBJ1-6
CDR3aa: CASSLVPGQGSSPLHF
CDR3nt: TGTGCCAGCAGCTTAGTACCCGGACAGGGCAGTTCACCCCTCCACTTT

d_gene: TRBD1
abundance: .
v_gene: TRBV5-6
len: 15
j_gene: TRBJ1-2
CDR3aa: CASSLVGQGLYGYTF
CDR3nt: TGTGCCAGCAGCTTAGTCGGACAGGGCCTCTATGGCTACACCTTC

d_gene: .
abundance: .
v_gene: TRBV7-8
len: 15
j_gene: TRBJ2-7
CDR3aa: CASSLVGDRRDEQYF
CDR3nt: TGTGCCAGCAGCCTGGTCGGGGATCGGCGGGACGAGCAGTACTTC

d_gene: .
abundance: .
v_gene: TRBV6-5
len: 14
j_gene: TRBJ1-2
CDR3aa: CASSDVGGGYGYTF
CDR3nt: TGTGCCAGCAGCGACGTCGGGGGGGGGTATGGCTACACCTTC

d_gene: TRBD1
abundance: .
v_gene: TRBV4-2
len: 16
j_gene: TRBJ1-2
CDR3aa: CASSQDIGQGALGYTF
CDR3nt: TGTGCCAGCAGCCAAGACATAGGACAGGGGGCTCTTGGCTACACCTTC

d_gene: .
abundance: .
v_gene: TRBV29-1
len: 13
j_gene: TRBJ1-2
CDR3aa: CSVVEAGNYGYTF
CDR3nt: TGCAGCGTTGTGGAGGCCGGAAACTATGGCTACACCTTC

d_gene: TRBD1
abundance: .
v_gene: TRBV7-9
len: 16
j_gene: TRBJ2-2
CDR3aa: CASSTGQGAYTGELFF
CDR3nt: TGTGCCAGCAGCACGGGACAGGGGGCGTACACCGGGGAGCTGTTTTTT

d_gene: TRBD1
abundance: many
v_gene: TRBV12-3/TRBV12-4
len: 12
j_gene: TRBJ1-2
CDR3aa: CASNTGVGGYTF
CDR3nt: TGTGCCAGCAATACAGGGGTGGGAGGCTACACCTTC

d_gene: TRBD1
abundance: once
v_gene: TRBV19
len: 15
j_gene: TRBJ1-1
CDR3aa: CASKTGGLVRTEAFF
CDR3nt: TGTGCCAGTAAAACAGGGGGCTTGGTTCGGACTGAAGCTTTCTTT

d_gene: .
abundance: .
v_gene: TRBV10-3
len: 16
j_gene: TRBJ1-1
CDR3aa: CAISPRDKLTNTEAFF
CDR3nt: TGTGCCATCAGTCCCCGGGACAAACTCACAAACACTGAAGCTTTCTTT

d_gene: TRBD1
abundance: .
v_gene: TRBV6-2/TRBV6-3
len: 15
j_gene: TRBJ1-5
CDR3aa: CASSPQGRGNQPQHF
CDR3nt: TGTGCCAGCAGCCCACAGGGGAGAGGCAATCAGCCCCAGCATTTT

d_gene: .
abundance: .
v_gene: TRBV30
len: 13
j_gene: TRBJ2-5
CDR3aa: CAWCESPQETQYF
CDR3nt: TGTGCCTGGTGTGAGAGCCCCCAAGAGACCCAGTACTTC

d_gene: TRBD2
abundance: .
v_gene: TRBV7-3
len: 16
j_gene: TRBJ2-1
CDR3aa: CASSVTSGGVYNEQFF
CDR3nt: TGTGCCAGCAGCGTGACTAGCGGGGGTGTATACAATGAGCAGTTCTTC

d_gene: .
abundance: once
v_gene: TRBV7-9
len: 12
j_gene: TRBJ1-5
CDR3aa: CASSRSDQPQHF
CDR3nt: TGTGCCAGCAGTCGGAGCGATCAGCCCCAGCATTTT

d_gene: .
abundance: .
v_gene: TRBV7-3
len: 13
j_gene: TRBJ1-6
CDR3aa: CASSFNRDSPLHF
CDR3nt: TGTGCCAGCAGCTTTAACAGAGATTCACCCCTCCACTTT

d_gene: .
abundance: .
v_gene: TRBV30
len: 13
j_gene: TRBJ1-2
CDR3aa: CAGKDGGDYGYTF
CDR3nt: TGTGCCGGAAAAGACGGGGGAGACTATGGCTACACCTTC

d_gene: .
abundance: few
v_gene: TRBV9
len: 20
j_gene: TRBJ1-2
CDR3aa: CASSPIQAFQTLSINYGYTF
CDR3nt: TGTGCCAGCAGCCCCATACAGGCCTTTCAGACCCTCAGCATTAACTATGGCTACACCTTC

d_gene: TRBD2
abundance: once
v_gene: TRBV5-1
len: 15
j_gene: TRBJ2-5
CDR3aa: CASSPSGGRQETQYF
CDR3nt: TGCGCCAGCAGCCCTAGCGGGGGGCGCCAAGAGACCCAGTACTTC

d_gene: .
abundance: once
v_gene: TRBV5-1
len: 14
j_gene: TRBJ1-1
CDR3aa: CASSFGFSNTEAFF
CDR3nt: TGCGCCAGCAGCTTCGGGTTCTCTAACACTGAAGCTTTCTTT

d_gene: TRBD2
abundance: .
v_gene: TRBV5-5
len: 15
j_gene: TRBJ2-1
CDR3aa: CASTPSGGPYNEQFF
CDR3nt: TGTGCCAGCACCCCCAGCGGGGGGCCATACAATGAGCAGTTCTTC

d_gene: TRBD2
abundance: .
v_gene: TRBV5-6
len: 15
j_gene: TRBJ2-3
CDR3aa: CASSLGGGSTDTQYF
CDR3nt: TGTGCCAGCAGCTTGGGGGGAGGGAGCACAGATACGCAGTATTTT

d_gene: TRBD2
abundance: once
v_gene: TRBV6-5
len: 16
j_gene: TRBJ2-4
CDR3aa: CASSSAGGGPAGIQYF
CDR3nt: TGTGCCAGCAGTTCGGCCGGCGGGGGGCCCGCGGGCATTCAGTACTTC

d_gene: .
abundance: .
v_gene: TRBV18
len: 14
j_gene: TRBJ1-2
CDR3aa: CASSLIQGGSGYTF
CDR3nt: TGTGCCAGCTCACTAATACAGGGTGGCAGTGGCTACACCTTC

d_gene: TRBD1
abundance: .
v_gene: TRBV6-5
len: 14
j_gene: TRBJ2-7
CDR3aa: CASRGGQGTYEQYF
CDR3nt: TGTGCCAGCAGGGGAGGACAGGGAACCTACGAGCAGTACTTC

d_gene: TRBD1
abundance: .
v_gene: TRBV24-1
len: 14
j_gene: TRBJ2-5
CDR3aa: CATSDADRGETQYF
CDR3nt: TGTGCCACCAGTGATGCGGACAGGGGAGAGACCCAGTACTTC

d_gene: .
abundance: .
v_gene: TRBV3-1/TRBV3-2
len: 15
j_gene: TRBJ1-2
CDR3aa: CASSQVGGQGWGYTF
CDR3nt: TGTGCCAGCAGCCAAGTTGGCGGCCAGGGATGGGGCTACACCTTC

d_gene: .
abundance: few
v_gene: TRBV6-5
len: 13
j_gene: TRBJ2-2
CDR3aa: CASSYPSTGELFF
CDR3nt: TGTGCCAGCAGTTACCCGTCCACCGGGGAGCTGTTTTTT

d_gene: .
abundance: .
v_gene: TRBV18
len: 13
j_gene: TRBJ1-5
CDR3aa: CASSPEGNQPQHF
CDR3nt: TGTGCCAGCTCACCGGAGGGGAATCAGCCCCAGCATTTT

d_gene: .
abundance: .
v_gene: TRBV10-3
len: 14
j_gene: TRBJ1-3
CDR3aa: CAISRGGTGNTIYF
CDR3nt: TGTGCCATCAGTCGGGGGGGAACTGGAAACACCATATATTTT

d_gene: TRBD2
abundance: .
v_gene: TRBV18
len: 16
j_gene: TRBJ2-3
CDR3aa: CASSPGSGTRGDTQYF
CDR3nt: TGTGCCAGCTCACCAGGTTCTGGGACTAGAGGCGATACGCAGTATTTT

d_gene: .
abundance: .
v_gene: TRBV7-9
len: 14
j_gene: TRBJ1-5
CDR3aa: CASSLAGDNQPQHF
CDR3nt: TGTGCCAGCAGCTTAGCAGGGGATAATCAGCCCCAGCATTTT

d_gene: .
abundance: .
v_gene: TRBV9
len: 17
j_gene: TRBJ2-2
CDR3aa: CASSAVGGVKFTGELFF
CDR3nt: TGTGCCAGCAGCGCCGTTGGAGGGGTAAAATTCACCGGGGAGCTGTTTTTT